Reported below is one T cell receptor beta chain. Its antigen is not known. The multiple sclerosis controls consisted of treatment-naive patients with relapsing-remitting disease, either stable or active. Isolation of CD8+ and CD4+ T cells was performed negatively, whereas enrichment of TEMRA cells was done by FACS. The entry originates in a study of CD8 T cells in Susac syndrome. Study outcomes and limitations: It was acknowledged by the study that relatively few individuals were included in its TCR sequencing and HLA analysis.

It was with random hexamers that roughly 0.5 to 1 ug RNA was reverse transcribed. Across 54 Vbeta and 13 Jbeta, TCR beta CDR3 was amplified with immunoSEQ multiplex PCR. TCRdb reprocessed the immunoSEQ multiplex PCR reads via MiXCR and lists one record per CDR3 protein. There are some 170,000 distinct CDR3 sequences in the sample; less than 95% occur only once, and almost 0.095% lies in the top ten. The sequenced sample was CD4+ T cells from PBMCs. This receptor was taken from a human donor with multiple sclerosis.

The CDR3, as DNA: TGCAGTGCTAGGCGCTGGGGTTTGGGGCTCCCCACAGATACGCAGTATTTT. Translated, it gives CSARRWGLGLPTDTQYF. The chain recombines TRBV20-1 with TRBJ2-3, with D possibly being TRBD1 (5 bases). The CDR3 sequence is 17 residues long. With 3 bases removed from V and 2 bases from J, the gap between germline ends came to 21 bases. Germline loops: CDR1 DFQATT, CDR2 SNEGSKA (reference sequence).